This record covers a single T cell receptor beta chain. Other DNA sequences within the sample encode an identical CDR3. A deep-level run was used for the assay. The repertoire was sequenced with immunoSEQ multiplex PCR; TCRdb's copy has only in-frame clones and lacks some. The table shows approximately 1.1 million clones, with around 78% occurring only once. The donor cohort consisted entirely of Caucasian adults residing in Nashville, Tennessee. CD4+ cells underwent separation, giving CD45RA+ naive and CD45RA-negative memory subsets. The sample is drawn from a study of shared clonotypes between healthy human individuals. From germline, CDR1 is SGHTA and CDR2 FQGNSA. V shed 5 bases and J shed 4 bases, with 9 bases lying between them. The CDR3 consists of 12 residues.

This chain uses TRBV7-2 with TRBJ2-7; D not certain. Sequencing used memory CD4+ T cells from PBMCs. Subset noted: CD45RA-negative fraction. This clonotype was sampled from a man aged 18 to 29 in good health. Some clones in this sample may be carry-over from other donors' samples. The CDR3 bases are TGTGCCAGCAGCCCTGTCCGGTACGAGCAGTACTTC. Its protein is CASSPVRYEQYF.